These 6 T cell receptor beta chains were all obtained from the same sample, sequenced in a study of PD-1 blockade in classical Hodgkin lymphoma. All the patients suffered relapse after autologous stem cell transplantation, and brentuximab vedotin exposure differed. Assay: immunoSEQ multiplex PCR; the TCRdb copy retains only in-frame clones and omits some. The table records tens of thousands of clones, nearly 90% of them present only once. The sample was peripheral blood mononuclear cells (PBMCs), taken before the second cycle of nivolumab. These receptors were taken from a human donor with classical Hodgkin lymphoma.

This clone was recorded only once. The rearrangement uses TRBV2 and TRBJ2-7; 12 bases agree with TRBD2. Looked up from germline, CDR1 is SNHLY and CDR2 is FYNNEI. The V segment lost 7 bases and the J segment 3 bases; nucleotides outside the gene matches: 1. This CDR3 has 13 residues. Here the CDR3 DNA reads TGTGCCAGCATGGGACTAGCGGGCTACGAGCAGTACTTC. It encodes CASMGLAGYEQYF.

The chain combines TRBV9 with TRBJ1-1; 9 bases fit TRBD1. This CDR3 has 16 amino acids. In germline, CDR1 is SGDLS, CDR2 YYNGEE. V shed 0 bases, J shed 5 bases, and the junction held 8 bases outside the gene matches. The CDR3 nucleotides are TGTGCCAGCAGCGTAGGGGGGACAGGGAGGTTTACTGAAGCTTTCTTT. It encodes CASSVGGTGRFTEAFF.

This chain links TRBV19 with TRBJ2-7; 9 nucleotides match TRBD1. V dropped 9 bases and J dropped 5; count of bases not matched to a gene: 5. CDR1 LNHDA and CDR2 SQIVND come from the germline V gene (reference sequence). The CDR3 is 12 amino acids. The CDR3 nucleotides are TGTGCCAGCACAGGGGGCGGGAACGAGCAGTACTTC. Translating it yields CASTGGGNEQYF.

The V gene is TRBV7-6, the J gene TRBJ2-3, with TRBD2 matching 15 bases. The CDR3 has 16 residues. Germline V CDR1 and CDR2: SGHVS, FNYEAQ. J lost 6 bases, V lost 5 bases, and 6 bases had no gene match. The CDR3 DNA follows: TGTGCCAGCAGCGCGGGACTAGCGGGAGGTTGGGATACGCAGTATTTT. Translation gives CASSAGLAGGWDTQYF. Looking up the rest from reference TRBV7-6 and TRBJ2-3 gives the full variable domain: GAGVSQSPRYKVTKRGQDVALRCDPISGHVSLYWYRQALGQGPEFLTYFNYEAQQDKSGLPNDRFSAERPEGSISTLTIQRTEQRDSAMYRCASSAGLAGGWDTQYFGPGTRLTVL.

The rearrangement uses TRBV28 and TRBJ2-5; a weak D match, TRBD1 (6 bases). Germline CDR1 is MDHEN and CDR2 is SYDVKM. V was cut by 3 bases and J by 4 bases, with 15 bases left in between. There are 15 residues in the CDR3. The CDR3 protein is CASSFLQVQGETQYF. The CDR3 coding sequence is TGTGCCAGCAGTTTCCTGCAGGTACAGGGAGAGACCCAGTACTTC.

This chain connects TRBV10-3 to TRBJ2-1, with 11 bases that match TRBD2. The CDR3 is 15 amino acids. Germline V gene sequence: CDR1 ENHRY, CDR2 SYGVKD. The V gene end was trimmed by 3 bases and the J gene end by 7 bases; junction bases not matched to a gene: 5. The CDR3 DNA reads as TGTGCCATCAGTGATGCTAGCGGGGGGATTAATGAGCAGTTCTTC. It yields the protein CAISDASGGINEQFF.